The sequence of this TCR beta chain was determined in a study of regulatory T cells in long-lasting Graves disease. This clonotype occurred many times. The antigen remains unidentified. The study, taken as a whole, reports: Peripheral blood alone, not thyroid tissue, underwent study.

Time point given: newly diagnosed GD, antithyroid drugs for less than 3 months. PBMC RNA served as the TCR library source. Building of the TCR beta libraries involved iRepertoire HTBI primers and Arm-PCR of CDR3 regions. Methods used by the authors: Identification of gene segments yielded around 63 TRBV and 14 TRBJ across samples. TCRdb used MiXCR to reprocess the multiplex PCR reads, holding one entry per CDR3 protein. The V and J calls here are based on TCRdb, not the publication. The table has approximately 400,000 distinct CDR3 sequences, approximately 15% seen once. In addition, the sample was reused for a study of T cells in Graves' hyperthyroidism and ophthalmopathy. From that paper: Among the patients, aged 18 to 65, hyperthyroidism was newly diagnosed and had lasted under 2 months. HTBI primers drove first-round RT-PCR of the TCR CDR3.

This clonotype was obtained from a woman in her thirties or forties with Graves disease. The material sequenced was peripheral blood mononuclear cells (PBMCs), taken at new diagnosis, from a patient treated with antithyroid drugs.

The CDR3 sequence: CASSWGSGSPEQYF. The CDR3, as DNA: TGTGCCAGCAGCTGGGGAAGCGGGAGTCCCGAGCAGTACTTC. The chain is built from TRBV7-2 and TRBJ2-7; TRBD2 aligns across 8 bases. Germline CDR1 reads SGHTA; CDR2 reads FQGNSA. The CDR3 is 14 amino acids. Losses at the gene ends were 4 bases for V and 6 bases for J; bases not matched to a gene: 8. The full variable domain, its missing parts supplied by reference TRBV7-2 and TRBJ2-7, is GAGVSQSPSNKVTEKGKDVELRCDPISGHTALYWYRQSLGQGLEFLIYFQGNSAPDKSGLPSDRFSAERTGGSVSTLTIQRTQQEDSAVYLCASSWGSGSPEQYFGPGTRLTVT.